The rows below give T cell receptor beta chains drawn from one sample of a study of cytomegalovirus exposure and HLA in healthy donors. The repertoire was sequenced with immunoSEQ multiplex PCR; TCRdb's copy has only in-frame clones and lacks some. The data show around 33,000 clones, and the top ten clones hold over 4%. The sequenced sample consisted of PBMCs. The origin of the receptors is a woman aged 40-49 years in good health and CMV-seropositive. Each CDR3 is given with its conserved first and last residue. The D gene is left open where the match is weak.

V gene	D gene	J gene	CDR3 protein	CDR3 DNA
TRBV4-1	TRBD2	TRBJ2-1	CASSLGLGRNEQFF	TGCGCCAGCAGCCTGGGACTAGGGCGGAATGAGCAGTTCTTC
TRBV28	TRBD1	TRBJ1-5	CASSFLGRGRQPQHF	TGTGCCAGCAGTTTTTTGGGCAGGGGGCGTCAGCCCCAGCATTTT
TRBV6-5	TRBD2	TRBJ2-3	CASRLAVSTDTQYF	TGTGCCAGCCGACTAGCGGTAAGCACAGATACGCAGTATTTT
TRBV9	NA	TRBJ2-3	CASSVESPDTQYF	TGTGCCAGCAGCGTAGAGAGTCCAGATACGCAGTATTTT
TRBV7-2	NA	TRBJ1-1	CASSVPRRQWAEAFF	TGTGCCAGCAGCGTACCTCGGAGACAGTGGGCTGAAGCTTTCTTT
TRBV10-3	TRBD2	TRBJ2-7	CAISEGSGSGGEQYF	TGTGCCATCAGTGAGGGAAGCGGGAGCGGCGGCGAGCAGTACTTC
TRBV12-2	NA	TRBJ2-7	CASRHPDRGQLYEQYF	TGTGCAAGTCGCCATCCGGACAGGGGGCAGCTCTACGAGCAGTACTTC
TRBV7-8	TRBD2	TRBJ2-7	CASSPTSGRLFYEQYF	TGTGCCAGCAGCCCGACTAGCGGGAGGTTATTCTACGAGCAGTACTTC
TRBV25-1	NA	TRBJ2-5	CASSGRTKGLMETQYF	TGTGCCAGCAGTGGCCGGACTAAGGGGTTGATGGAGACCCAGTACTTC
TRBV28	NA	TRBJ2-1	CASSLGGNYNEQFF	TGTGCCAGCAGTCTCGGGGGAAACTACAATGAGCAGTTCTTC
TRBV11-2	NA	TRBJ2-6	CASCMTGSSTGANVLTF	TGTGCCAGCTGTATGACAGGATCTTCAACTGGGGCCAACGTCCTGACTTTC
TRBV18	NA	TRBJ1-3	CASTQGFGNTIYF	TGTGCCAGCACCCAGGGCTTTGGAAACACCATATATTTT
TRBV28	NA	TRBJ2-1	CASIGQGSYNEQFF	TGTGCCAGCATAGGGCAGGGGTCCTACAATGAGCAGTTCTTC
TRBV11-2	TRBD2	TRBJ2-7	CASSLDRAGGGFEQYF	TGTGCCAGCAGCTTAGATAGGGCGGGAGGGGGGTTCGAGCAGTACTTC
TRBV2	NA	TRBJ2-7	CASRQELRNEQYF	TGTGCCAGCAGACAGGAGCTAAGGAACGAGCAGTACTTC
TRBV27	TRBD2	TRBJ2-7	CASSTTGTSGFYEQYF	TGTGCCAGCAGTACGACCGGGACTAGCGGATTCTACGAGCAGTACTTC
TRBV10-2	NA	TRBJ1-1	CASSESIASANTEAFF	TGCGCCAGCAGTGAGTCGATTGCAAGCGCGAACACTGAAGCTTTCTTT
TRBV7-9	NA	TRBJ2-7	CASSGTVREQYF	TGTGCCAGTAGCGGGACAGTGAGGGAGCAGTACTTC
TRBV4-1	NA	TRBJ2-3	CASSQAVTDTQYF	TGCGCCAGCAGCCAAGCAGTCACAGATACGCAGTATTTT
TRBV6-5	TRBD1	TRBJ2-7	CATTRDSSYEQYF	TGTGCCACGACCAGGGACAGCTCCTACGAGCAGTACTTC
TRBV18	NA	TRBJ2-3	CASSPITEIGGGTQYF	TGTGCCAGCTCACCAATAACAGAAATAGGAGGAGGTACGCAGTATTTT
TRBV18	TRBD1	TRBJ1-4	CASSQETGNEKLFF	TGTGCCAGCTCACAAGAGACAGGGAACGAAAAACTGTTTTTT
TRBV30	NA	TRBJ1-2	CACSPNYGYTF	TGTGCCTGTAGCCCTAACTATGGCTACACCTTC
TRBV29-1	TRBD1	TRBJ2-3	CSVAQGDKQYF	TGCAGCGTTGCCCAGGGGGATAAGCAGTATTTT
TRBV6-5	NA	TRBJ1-2	CASSLDSYGYTF	TGTGCCAGCAGCCTCGACAGCTATGGCTACACCTTC
TRBV28	TRBD1	TRBJ2-7	CASSTHTGDRFYEQYF	TGTGCCAGCAGTACGCACACCGGGGACAGGTTCTACGAGCAGTACTTC
TRBV18	NA	TRBJ2-2	CASSPWDIDTGELFF	TGTGCCAGCTCACCCTGGGACATAGACACCGGGGAGCTGTTTTTT